One T cell receptor beta chain is described in this entry. Its antigen is unknown. TCRdb passed the RACE reads through MiXCR, listing each CDR3 protein once. The repertoire holds approximately 70,000 distinct CDR3 sequences, with around 9.8% as singletons. Germline CDR1 and CDR2: SGHNT and YYREEE (reference sequence). Deletions cut 4 bases from V and 3 bases from J, with 11 bases between. This CDR3 region has 14 residues. The data originate from a study of human T cells and chemical hapten exposure. Points from the study as a whole: Versus controls, significantly more large CDR3 similarity clusters arose from expanded TCRs. TCRs exceeding 1 in 1000 frequency stayed unchanged with DPC sensitization.

Indicated time point: patch test 1, 2 weeks after DPC sensitization. Documented treatment: therapeutic diphenylcyclopropenone sensitization with weekly scalp DPC. Non-pregnant alopecia patients aged 18 to 70, suitable for DPC therapy. The rearrangement joins TRBV5-4 to TRBJ2-1; a weak D match, TRBD1 (6 bases). The specimen was whole blood, collected in connection with sensitization to the hapten diphenylcyclopropenone (DPC). This TCR derives from a woman aged 35 to 49 with alopecia areata. Some clones in this sample may be carry-over from other donors' samples. In DNA form, the CDR3 reads TGTGCCAGCAGCCGCCCGGACAGCTACAATGAGCAGTTCTTC. Translating gives CASSRPDSYNEQFF.